The 21 T cell receptor beta chains below come from one sample, sequenced in a study of shared clonotypes between healthy human individuals. This table comes from immunoSEQ multiplex PCR, and its TCRdb copy is limited to in-frame clones, with some not included. The sample has roughly 2,000,000 clones, just over 90% seen once. The naive CD8 subset, CD45RO-negative cells positively selected for CCR7, excluded terminally differentiated effector memory CD45RA+ cells. Sequenced material: naive CD8+ T cells from PBMCs. The receptor set was obtained from a man between 18 and 29 years old in good health. Some clones in this sample may be carry-over from other donors' samples.

The rearrangement joins TRBV6-5 to TRBJ2-5, with 10 bases that match TRBD2. Germline V gene data show CDR1 as MNHEY and CDR2 as SVGAGI. This CDR3 is built from 15 residues. The V segment lost 7 bases and the J segment 5 bases; nucleotides outside the gene matches: 10. CDR3 loop: CASMPSGRGAETQYF. The CDR3 DNA reads as TGTGCCAGCATGCCTAGCGGGAGAGGGGCGGAGACCCAGTACTTC.

The chain joins TRBV2 to TRBJ1-4; D not resolved. CDR3 size: 13 residues. Trimming stripped 7 bases from V and 6 bases from J, with 12 bases between. Germline V lookup: CDR1 SNHLY, CDR2 FYNNEI. CDR3 amino acids: CASIGPYDEKLFF. DNA of the CDR3: TGTGCCAGCATAGGGCCGTACGATGAAAAACTGTTTTTT.

The chain combines TRBV5-4 with TRBJ2-1, with 10 bases that match TRBD2. Germline lookup yields CDR1 SGHNT and CDR2 YYREEE (reference sequence). V lost 0 bases to trimming and J lost 3 bases; unmatched junction nucleotides: 6. The CDR3 sequence is 17 residues long. CDR3 loop: CASSLGVLAGYYNEQFF. CDR3 bases: TGTGCCAGCAGCTTGGGAGTACTAGCGGGATACTACAATGAGCAGTTCTTC.

This sequence joins TRBV19 and TRBJ2-7, with D perhaps TRBD1 or TRBD2 (5 bases each). The CDR3 is 16 amino acids. Germline-derived CDR1 and CDR2 are LNHDA and SQIVND (reference sequence). V was cut by 7 bases and J by 0 bases, with 19 bases left in between. The CDR3 is CASKGSGRFDSYEQYF. DNA for the CDR3: TGTGCCAGTAAGGGCTCGGGGCGGTTCGACTCCTACGAGCAGTACTTC.

V is TRBV4-1 and J is TRBJ2-7; D might be TRBD2 (5 bases). CDR3 length: 16 residues. The V end was cut by 0 bases, the J end by 2 bases, with 14 bases between. Germline V gene lookup returns CDR1 MGHRA and CDR2 YSYEKL. This CDR3 is CASSQDPSGTTYEQYF. The CDR3 region has the DNA TGCGCCAGCAGCCAAGATCCTTCGGGAACCACCTACGAGCAGTACTTC.

V is TRBV7-6 and J is TRBJ2-1; 10 nucleotides align to TRBD2. Trimming cost V 5 bases and J 0 bases; bases outside gene matches: 10. CDR1 and CDR2 (germline): SGHVS, FNYEAQ. The CDR3 consists of 18 residues. The CDR3 here is CASSANLLAGSSYNEQFF. CDR3 coding DNA: TGTGCCAGCAGCGCCAACTTACTAGCGGGAAGCTCCTACAATGAGCAGTTCTTC. The full variable domain, its missing parts supplied by reference TRBV7-6 and TRBJ2-1, is GAGVSQSPRYKVTKRGQDVALRCDPISGHVSLYWYRQALGQGPEFLTYFNYEAQQDKSGLPNDRFSAERPEGSISTLTIQRTEQRDSAMYRCASSANLLAGSSYNEQFFGPGTRLTVL.

The chain is built from TRBV28 and TRBJ2-7, with 7 bases identical to TRBD1. This CDR3 region has 16 residues. After removal of 2 bases from V and 3 bases from J, the junction contained 10 bases not matched to a gene. Germline V gene lookup returns CDR1 MDHEN and CDR2 SYDVKM. Written as DNA, the CDR3 is TGTGCCAGCAGTTTACGACAGGGCTCGATGATCTACGAGCAGTACTTC. Encoded protein: CASSLRQGSMIYEQYF. The full variable domain, with the rest looked up from reference TRBV28 and TRBJ2-7, is DVKVTQSSRYLVKRTGEKVFLECVQDMDHENMFWYRQDPGLGLRLIYFSYDVKMKEKGDIPEGYSVSREKKERFSLILESASTNQTSMYLCASSLRQGSMIYEQYFGPGTRLTVT.

The rearrangement joins TRBV7-3 to TRBJ2-7; 10 nucleotides match TRBD1. CDR1 and CDR2 (germline): SGHTA, FQGTGA. This CDR3 is built from 15 residues. The V and J ends lost 5 bases and 4 bases, in that order; junction bases with no gene match: 8. The CDR3 reads CASSASGTGVYEQYF. CDR3 sequence (DNA): TGTGCCAGCAGCGCCTCCGGGACAGGGGTTTACGAGCAGTACTTC.

J is TRBJ2-3 and V is TRBV11-3; 7 bases match TRBD2. Unmatched junction bases numbered 6, after V lost 8 bases and J lost 4 bases. The CDR3 is 13 residues long. Germline CDR1 is SGHNT and CDR2 is YENEEA. This CDR3 reads CASGPGGADTQYF. In nucleotides, the CDR3 is TGTGCCAGCGGACCGGGGGGTGCAGATACGCAGTATTTT.

CDR3 sequence (DNA): TGTGCCAGCAGCTTAGGCCTAGCGGGGGCCTACGAGCAGTACTTC. This gives the protein CASSLGLAGAYEQYF. The chain carries TRBV13 and TRBJ2-7; 10 positions agree with TRBD2. The CDR3 runs 15 residues. Germline trimming cut 0 bases from V and 2 bases from J; bases unmatched to any gene: 1. The germline V gene has CDR1 PRHDT and CDR2 FYEKMQ (reference sequence).

The chain carries TRBV27 and TRBJ2-3; D unclear. Trimming left V 7 bases short and J 8 bases short, with 10 bases between. In germline, CDR1 is MNHEY, CDR2 SMNVEV (reference sequence). This CDR3 is built from 11 residues. CDR3 in DNA: TGTGCCAGCACCTCTCTAGGTACGCAGTATTTT. As protein: CASTSLGTQYF.

The V and J genes are TRBV5-4 and TRBJ2-7; D is ambiguous. Germline loops: CDR1 SGHNT, CDR2 YYREEE (reference sequence). The CDR3 consists of 15 residues. Trimming cost V 2 bases and J 0 bases, with 12 bases left between them. The CDR3 nucleotides are TGTGCCAGCAGCTTTCCTACCGGTCCCTCCTACGAGCAGTACTTC. Translation gives CASSFPTGPSYEQYF.

A single count supports this clone. This rearrangement joins TRBV28 to TRBJ2-7; 14 bases match TRBD2. J gave up 4 bases and V 5 bases, and 13 bases lay outside the gene matches. The CDR3 length is 18 residues. The V gene's germline CDR1 is MDHEN and CDR2 SYDVKM. The CDR3 loop is CASSPLWGLAGVLYEQYF. For the CDR3, the DNA is TGTGCCAGCAGTCCGCTATGGGGACTAGCGGGAGTACTTTACGAGCAGTACTTC.

The V call is TRBV18, the J call TRBJ2-7; weak D call: TRBD2 (5 bases). The CDR3 is 15 residues long. Trimming left V 2 bases short and J 0 bases short, with 11 bases between. Germline CDR1 KGHSH, CDR2 LQKENI. In DNA form, the CDR3 reads TGTGCCAGCTCACCAGGTACAGCGGACTCCTACGAGCAGTACTTC. As protein: CASSPGTADSYEQYF.

The J gene is TRBJ2-7, the V gene TRBV10-3; 7 bases align to TRBD1. V shed 8 bases and J 3 bases; nucleotides not matched to a gene: 7. CDR1 is ENHRY and CDR2 is SYGVKD in the germline V gene. This CDR3 region has 13 residues. The chain's CDR3 is CAIGQARFYEQYF. CDR3 sequence (DNA): TGTGCCATCGGACAGGCAAGGTTCTACGAGCAGTACTTC.

The CDR3 coding sequence is TGTGCCAGCAGTTTGCGATCCCTTAGTGATGAGCAGTTCTTC. Translation: CASSLRSLSDEQFF. The rearrangement uses TRBV28 and TRBJ2-1; D gene uncertain. V was pared by 3 bases and J by 8 bases, with 14 bases between. The CDR3 spans 14 residues. The germline CDR1 and CDR2 sequences are MDHEN and SYDVKM.

The CDR3 DNA follows: TGTGCCAGCAGCCCTGAGGGGTTAGCGGGACCGAGCTCCTACAATGAGCAGTTCTTC. Translated: CASSPEGLAGPSSYNEQFF. J is TRBJ2-1 and V is TRBV9, with 8 bases lining up with TRBD2. J gave up 0 bases and V 4 bases, and 15 bases lay outside the gene matches. Per germline, CDR1 SGDLS and CDR2 YYNGEE. The CDR3 contains 19 residues.

The chain employs TRBV4-3 and TRBJ1-5; D is undetermined. CDR1 and CDR2 from the germline V gene are LGHNA and YSLEER. The V end was cut by 1 base, the J end by 7 bases, with 17 bases between. This CDR3 is built from 16 residues. In nucleotides, the CDR3 is TGCGCCAGCAGCCAAGTGAACACTCCCGGTCGACAGCCCCAGCATTTT. Translated, it gives CASSQVNTPGRQPQHF.

The chain couples TRBV29-1 to TRBJ1-2; no clear D gene. The CDR3 extends over 12 amino acids. The ends were cut back, 4 bases at V and 6 bases at J, with 12 bases in the middle. The germline gives CDR1 SQVTM, CDR2 ANQGSEA. The CDR3 protein is CSVVGGVDGYTF. The DNA of the CDR3 is TGCAGCGTTGTAGGCGGGGTAGATGGCTACACCTTC.

The V and J genes are TRBV7-8 and TRBJ2-1; D gene uncertain. The V gene's germline CDR1 is SGHVS and CDR2 FQNEAQ. Between the trimmed V and J ends, which lost 4 bases and 7 bases, there was a span of 20 bases. The CDR3 consists of 16 residues. The CDR3 spells CASSSSNRPSLNEQFF. The CDR3 DNA is TGTGCCAGCAGCTCATCCAATCGACCTTCCCTTAATGAGCAGTTCTTC.

The chain uses TRBV4-3 and TRBJ1-1; D is possibly TRBD1 (5 bases). The CDR3 extends over 15 amino acids. V was shortened by 3 bases and J by 5 bases, with 16 bases between the two germline ends. Germline V gives CDR1 LGHNA, CDR2 YSLEER. CDR3 in DNA: TGCGCCAGCAGCCAGACTTATCGGGGGTCTACTGAAGCTTTCTTT. It codes for CASSQTYRGSTEAFF.